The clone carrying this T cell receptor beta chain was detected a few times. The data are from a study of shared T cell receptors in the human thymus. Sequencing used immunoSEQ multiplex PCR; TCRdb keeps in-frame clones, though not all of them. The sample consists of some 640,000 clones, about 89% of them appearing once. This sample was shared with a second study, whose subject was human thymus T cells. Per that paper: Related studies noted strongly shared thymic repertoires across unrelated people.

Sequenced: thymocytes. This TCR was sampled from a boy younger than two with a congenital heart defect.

This CDR3 is CATTRERGGNTIYF. As DNA, the CDR3 is TGTGCCACCACCCGGGAACGGGGGGGAAACACCATATATTTT. The V call is TRBV10-3, the J call TRBJ1-3; TRBD1 might be the D (5 bases). CDR3 length equals 14 residues. In germline, CDR1 is ENHRY, CDR2 SYGVKD. Trimming cost V 10 bases and J 4 bases, with 17 bases left between them.